This entry lists 14 T cell receptor beta chains sequenced from one sample in a study of control samples from healthy donors and cancer patients. The method was immunoSEQ multiplex PCR; TCRdb's version includes in-frame clones alone and lacks a portion of them. The data show approximately 170,000 clones, about 91% seen once. The sequenced sample consisted of blood. These receptors all come from a woman in her thirties in good health.

The J gene is TRBJ2-1, the V gene TRBV6-5; D is ambiguous. Germline V lookup: CDR1 MNHEY, CDR2 SVGAGI. Trimming removed 6 bases from V and 6 bases from J, with 15 bases in between. The CDR3 has 14 amino acids. The DNA for the CDR3 is TGTGCCAGCAGCATAGAGGCCAAGATCAATGAGCAGTTCTTC. The encoded protein is CASSIEAKINEQFF.

V is TRBV7-8 and J is TRBJ2-1; 8 bases fit TRBD2. V lost 0 bases to trimming and J lost 4 bases; unmatched junction nucleotides: 5. This CDR3 comprises 16 residues. Germline CDR1 reads SGHVS; CDR2 reads FQNEAQ. As DNA, the CDR3 is TGTGCCAGCAGCTTAGCGAGAGCTAGCGGGTACAATGAGCAGTTCTTC. Residues: CASSLARASGYNEQFF.

This clone was seen just once. The V call is TRBV3-1 (or the pseudogene TRBV3-2), the J call TRBJ2-3; D is perhaps TRBD2 (6 bases). Trimming shortened V by 4 bases and J by 0 bases, and 14 bases separated the two germline ends. The CDR3 totals 16 residues. CDR1 is LGHDT, CDR2 YNNKEL, per germline (reference sequence). The CDR3 coding sequence is TGTGCCAGCAGCCTTAACGCGGGACTGAGCACAGATACGCAGTATTTT. Translating gives CASSLNAGLSTDTQYF.

V is TRBV6-1 and J is TRBJ2-7, with D possibly being TRBD2 (6 bases). This CDR3 has 16 amino acids. Germline-derived CDR1 and CDR2 are MNHNS and SASEGT. V lost 0 bases and J lost 4, with 16 bases in between. The CDR3 region is CASSEARGGAGYEQYF. As DNA, the CDR3 is TGTGCCAGCAGTGAAGCGCGGGGCGGGGCGGGTTACGAGCAGTACTTC.

V and J are TRBV7-9 and TRBJ1-6; D is undetermined. V dropped 5 bases and J dropped 11 bases, with 22 bases sitting between them. This CDR3 has 16 amino acids. The germline CDR1 and CDR2 sequences are SEHNR and FQNEAQ (reference sequence). In nucleotides, the CDR3 is TGTGCCAGCAGCCCTCAGGAGGGCGTTACCGATACACCCCTCCACTTT. The encoded protein is CASSPQEGVTDTPLHF.

V is TRBV6-1 and J is TRBJ1-1; maybe TRBD1 (6 bases). The CDR3 totals 18 residues. V was pared by 3 bases and J by 3 bases, with 23 bases between. Looked up from germline, CDR1 is MNHNS and CDR2 is SASEGT. CDR3 loop: CASSDVGVGGGGDTEAFF. The CDR3 DNA is TGTGCCAGCAGTGACGTGGGGGTCGGGGGCGGGGGGGACACTGAAGCTTTCTTT.

This clone was seen just once. This chain joins TRBV28 and TRBJ1-5, with a possible D match to TRBD1 (5 bases). Germline values: CDR1 MDHEN, CDR2 SYDVKM. Deletions cut 6 bases from V and 3 bases from J, with 18 bases between. The CDR3 is 16 residues long. The CDR3 nucleotides read TGTGCCAGCAGCATAGGGGTGGGACGGGACAATCAGCCCCAGCATTTT. It encodes CASSIGVGRDNQPQHF.

This clone was recorded once. J is TRBJ1-2 and V is TRBV19; TRBD1 matches 11 bases. V was clipped by 4 bases and J by 4 bases; unmatched bases: 5. The CDR3 sequence is 15 residues long. Per the germline V gene, CDR1 is LNHDA and CDR2 is SQIVND (reference sequence). The CDR3 region has the DNA TGTGCCAGTAGTAGGCGGACAGGGGGCTCCTATGGCTACACCTTC. Translating gives CASSRRTGGSYGYTF.

The sample holds one count of this clone. The rearrangement uses TRBV2 and TRBJ2-7; TRBD1 agrees at 7 bases. This CDR3 has 16 amino acids. Germline V gene data show CDR1 as SNHLY and CDR2 as FYNNEI. The ends lost 5 bases at V and 0 bases at J; junction bases unmatched: 10. The CDR3: CASSPTGFTLSYEQYV. The CDR3 coding sequence is TGTGCCAGCAGTCCGACAGGGTTTACCCTCTCCTACGAGCAGTACGTC.

The rearrangement links TRBV5-5 to TRBJ1-5, with unresolved D. Germline-derived CDR1 and CDR2 are SGHKS and YYEKEE (reference sequence). The length of the CDR3 is 13 residues. Trimming pared 3 bases from V and 2 bases from J, leaving 6 bases between. CDR3 coding DNA: TGTGCCAGCAGCTATCGGGGCAATCAGCCCCAGCATTTT. Translated, it gives CASSYRGNQPQHF.

The rearrangement links TRBV9 to TRBJ2-7; D unresolved. V shed 0 bases and J shed 6 bases, with 16 bases lying between them. The CDR3 covers 15 residues. The germline CDR1 and CDR2 sequences are SGDLS and YYNGEE. DNA of the CDR3: TGTGCCAGCAGCGTAGCTGGTGCCGCCCCGGGCGAGCAGTACGTC. Its translation: CASSVAGAAPGEQYV.

This chain connects TRBV6-5 to TRBJ2-7; 7 bases match TRBD2. Losses at the gene ends were 7 bases for V and 4 bases for J; bases not matched to a gene: 10. The CDR3 is 14 residues long. CDR1 and CDR2 from the germline V gene are MNHEY and SVGAGI. In nucleotides, the CDR3 is TGTGCCAGCACGGCGGGAGTCCCCCCATACGAGCAGTACTTC. Translating it yields CASTAGVPPYEQYF.

V gene TRBV27 combines with J gene TRBJ2-7, with D unresolved. The germline V gene has CDR1 MNHEY and CDR2 SMNVEV (reference sequence). V gave up 5 bases and J gave up 3 bases, with 11 bases separating them. The CDR3 is 13 residues long. The CDR3 spells CASSQRLLYEQYF. The CDR3 nucleotides read TGTGCCAGCAGTCAAAGACTCCTCTACGAGCAGTACTTC.

The chain couples TRBV10-3 to TRBJ2-5; possibly TRBD2 for D (6 bases). V was clipped by 6 bases and J by 7 bases, with 15 bases between them. The CDR3 covers 13 residues. CDR1 is ENHRY and CDR2 is SYGVKD in the germline V gene. CDR3 in DNA: TGTGCCATCAGGGGACTGGAGGCTGGGACCCAGTACTTC. This codes for CAIRGLEAGTQYF.